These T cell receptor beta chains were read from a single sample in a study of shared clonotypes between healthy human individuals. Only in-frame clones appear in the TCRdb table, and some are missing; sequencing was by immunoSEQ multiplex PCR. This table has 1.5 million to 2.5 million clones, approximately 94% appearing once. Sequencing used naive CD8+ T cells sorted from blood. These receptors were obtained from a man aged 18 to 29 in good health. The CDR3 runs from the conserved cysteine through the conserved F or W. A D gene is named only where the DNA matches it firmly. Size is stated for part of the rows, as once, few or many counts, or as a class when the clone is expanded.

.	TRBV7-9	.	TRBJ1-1	TGTGCCAGCAGCGAAGTCGGGGTAGGGATCACTGAAGCTTTCTTT	CASSEVGVGITEAFF
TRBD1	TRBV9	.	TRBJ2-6	TGTGCCAGCAGCCCGACAGGGGATCCCTCTGGGGCCAACGTCCTGACTTTC	CASSPTGDPSGANVLTF
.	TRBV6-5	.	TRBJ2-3	TGTGCCATTAAAGTTAGCTATGAATATTTT	CAIKVSYEYF
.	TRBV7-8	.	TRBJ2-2	TGTGCCAGCAGCTTAGTAGGCAGAAGCTTAGGGGAGCTGTTTTTT	CASSLVGRSLGELFF
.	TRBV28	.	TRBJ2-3	TGTGCCAGCAGTTTGGGGGCAGGGGGCACAGATACGCAGTATTTT	CASSLGAGGTDTQYF
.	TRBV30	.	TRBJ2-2	TGTGCCTACCAACAGGGAAACACCGGGGAGCTGTTTTTT	CAYQQGNTGELFF
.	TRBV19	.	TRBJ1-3	TGTGCCAGTAGTCTTGATACAGACTCTGGAAACACCATATATTTT	CASSLDTDSGNTIYF
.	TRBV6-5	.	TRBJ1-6	TGTGCCAGCAGTTACCCGAATTCACCCCTCCACTTT	CASSYPNSPLHF
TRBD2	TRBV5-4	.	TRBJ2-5	TGTGCCAGCAGCCTTAGGGGAGGGGAGACCCAGTACTTC	CASSLRGGETQYF
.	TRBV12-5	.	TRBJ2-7	TGTGCTAGTGGTTTGGAAGAGGCCCGGAGCACCTACGAGCAGTACTTC	CASGLEEARSTYEQYF
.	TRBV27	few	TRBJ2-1	TGTGCCAGCAGTTCGCGGGGTCCCTACAATGAGCAGTTCTTC	CASSSRGPYNEQFF
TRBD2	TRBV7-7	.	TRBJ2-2	TGTGCTAGCAGCTCCACCCCTAGCGGGACCGGGGAGCTGTTTTTT	CASSSTPSGTGELFF
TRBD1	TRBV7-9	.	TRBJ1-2	TGTGCCAGCAGCTTCACCGGGACAGGGGTGGATGGCTACACCTTC	CASSFTGTGVDGYTF
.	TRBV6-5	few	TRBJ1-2	TGTGCCAGCAGTCTGACAGGCCCCAACTATGGCTACACCTTC	CASSLTGPNYGYTF
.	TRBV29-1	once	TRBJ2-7	TGCAGCGTTGAAGATGGGGAGTACGAGCAGTACTTC	CSVEDGEYEQYF